The entry below describes one T cell receptor (beta chain). This clone was seen only a few times. Its antigen remains undetermined. The sample holds no much larger clone one base away, and base qualities are not on file. What this sample's time point label stands for: baseline before first vaccination. The vaccinee samples were drawn from two UK trials, COV001 and COV002, one of which was a single-blind randomized controlled phase 2/3 trial testing AZD1222 (ChAdOx1 nCoV-19) in healthy adults. For TCRbeta chain sequencing, PBMC samples from trial participants were taken at day 0 and at day 28 after the second dose. This entry is derived from a study of T cell responses to AZD1222 COVID-19 vaccine (dated by TCRdb to 2020 to 2022). Background on the whole study: AZD1222 recipients whose second dose came at about 4 weeks and those whose second dose came at about 12 weeks were combined into one group, since spike-specific TCR depth and breadth did not differ between the two schedules. TCR sequencing covered 230 to 250 trial participants: 207 given two doses of AZD1222 and 26 given two doses of MenACWY control vaccine. Enrollment into the trials was organized by age into subgroups of 18-55, 56-69 and 70-plus years, and those subgroups contained approximately 150, 30 and 60 TCR-sequenced participants, respectively. Findings and caveats that apply to the study as a whole: Spike-specific TCR breadth and depth rose significantly after two AZD1222 doses compared with day 0 and with MenACWY recipients. Participants were mostly white British and included more females than males, and it was suggested by the authors that clonal diversity may have been underestimated. Conclusions about previously exposed vaccinees are limited because only six or seven AZD1222 recipients were SARS-CoV-2 seropositive at baseline. In the small 56-69-year group, the increase in depth fell short of significance, most likely because of low power. CD4 TCRs associated with the vaccine covered the entire spike protein, and the dominant responses were in regions 160-218 and 743-854. Reportedly, almost half of the unique spike-specific TCRs recognized epitopes lying outside the regions that are mutated in the B.1.351 and B.1.1.7 variants. Because no samples from the day 14 peak response were available, repertoires could be characterized only after the peak T cell response.

The CDR3 covers 12 residues, taking in both the cysteine and the phenylalanine. Just CDR3 DNA is preserved here, 36 bases in frame from base 1. V gives up 6 bases and J gives up 6 bases, and the segment between their germline ends measures 11 bases. The CDR3 regions of human TCRbeta chains were analyzed by immunosequencing. The paper's processing steps were these. Repertoire TCRs were matched against a reference library of SARS-CoV-2-specific TCRs generated with the MIRA antigen-specificity platform. Breadth meant the fraction of unique TCRs that were SARS-CoV-2-associated, whereas depth meant the fraction of total T cells that were SARS-CoV-2-associated. Each spike-specific TCR was assigned to its reactive spike region and to a CD4 or CD8 class using the MIRA data. Log10-transformed breadth and depth values were compared by one-way ANOVA with Sidak's multiple comparisons tests. Here the immuneACCESS table is served through TCRdb, limited to in-frame sequences with V and J called. Missing clones are a known gap in these copies; in checked studies unresolved V genes cover under half, and the rest lacks a known reason. That table furnishes V, J and clone size, whereas the DNA furnished D and trimming. The sample table contains about 92,000 clones; only one count was recorded for roughly 90% of them. Of the sample, approximately 22% is held by the ten largest clones.

The TCR was taken from an adult in good health. The sample was peripheral blood, taken on day 0 of AZD1222 vaccination. The sequence links TRBV6-7 to TRBJ1-1; possibly the D gene is TRBD1, per 6 matching bases. TRBV6-7 is annotated as an ORF whose role is uncertain. The CDR3 protein is CASSTGYPEAFF. The DNA sequence follows: TGTGCCAGCAGCACAGGGTACCCTGAAGCTTTCTTT.